The TCR beta chain under discussion was sequenced for a study of blood T cell repertoires in COVID-19. Background on the study: Material from acute and convalescent COVID-19 was sourced from the United States, Italy and Spain.

The CDR3 is 14 amino acids. With 2 bases removed from V and 6 bases from J, the gap between germline ends came to 14 bases. Germline V CDR1 and CDR2: SGHRS, YFSETQ. Profiling relied on immunoSEQ multiplex PCR, and the TCRdb table lists in-frame clones only, not all of them. The sample carries approximately 350,000 clones, more than 80% recorded once. This chain links TRBV5-1 with TRBJ1-1, with D possibly TRBD1 on 5 matching bases. This sequence was found in a man between 40 and 49 years old with acute or convalescent COVID-19. The sample was peripheral blood. CDR3 in amino acids: CASSFEKGRAEAFF. CDR3 in DNA: TGCGCCAGCAGCTTTGAAAAGGGGAGGGCTGAAGCTTTCTTT.